These 23 T cell receptor beta chains came from one sample sequenced in a study of T cells in Graves' hyperthyroidism and ophthalmopathy. TCR beta CDR3 regions were amplified from RNA. Using the HTBI primer set, a first-round RT-PCR was run on the TCR CDR3. TCRdb re-analysed the multiplex PCR reads in MiXCR, keeping a single row per CDR3 protein. The table records 480,000 or so distinct CDR3 sequences, about 15% of them present only once. Sequenced input: blood. The source of these receptors is a young woman with Graves' hyperthyroidism.

This clonotype was found many times. The chain carries TRBV28 and TRBJ2-7, with 8 bases that match TRBD2. This CDR3 comprises 18 residues. V lost 6 bases and J lost 2; bases outside the gene matches: 18. Germline V gene data show CDR1 as MDHEN and CDR2 as SYDVKM. The CDR3 here is CASSSWGSAGETPYEQYV. CDR3 nucleotide sequence: TGTGCCAGCAGCTCTTGGGGATCAGCGGGAGAGACTCCCTACGAGCAGTACGTC.

This clonotype was seen many times. The chain combines TRBV6-1 with TRBJ2-1; TRBD2 aligns across 12 bases. V trimming: 4 bases; J trimming: 6 bases; junction bases outside the gene matches: 1. The CDR3 is 14 amino acids. The germline CDR1 and CDR2 sequences are MNHNS and SASEGT. In DNA form, the CDR3 reads TGTGCCAGCAGTGGGGGACTAGCGGGCAATGAGCAGTTCTTC. This encodes CASSGGLAGNEQFF.

This clonotype has at least ten counts. The chain is built from TRBV30 and TRBJ2-5; D not resolved. Looked up from germline, CDR1 is GTSNPN and CDR2 is SVGIG (reference sequence). This CDR3 is 12 amino acids long. Trimming cost V 2 bases and J 2 bases, with 6 bases left between them. CDR3 protein: CAWSSLQETQYF. The CDR3 bases are TGTGCCTGGAGTTCTCTTCAAGAGACCCAGTACTTC.

J is TRBJ1-2 and V is TRBV19; no clear D gene. Looked up from germline, CDR1 is LNHDA and CDR2 is SQIVND (reference sequence). This CDR3 has 13 amino acids. Trimming left V 5 bases short and J 6 bases short, with 13 bases between. DNA of the CDR3: TGTGCCAGTAGTTTGGGTTACGAGGATGGCTACACCTTC. It is translated as CASSLGYEDGYTF.

On this clonotype: A much larger clone lies one base from this, so it may be a read error. The chain employs TRBV5-1 and TRBJ2-2, with D possibly called TRBD1 or TRBD2 (5 bases each). Germline V gives CDR1 SGHRS, CDR2 YFSETQ. V was clipped by 0 bases and J by 2 bases, with 14 bases between them. The CDR3 covers 17 residues. The CDR3 loop is CASSLGWGSLNTGELFF. CDR3 nucleotides: TGCGCCAGCAGCTTGGGGTGGGGGTCCCTTAACACCGGGGAGCTGTTTTTT.

This clonotype occurred many times. This chain joins TRBV5-1 and TRBJ1-2; possibly TRBD1 for D (6 bases). In germline, CDR1 is SGHRS, CDR2 YFSETQ. The V end was cut by 0 bases, the J end by 8 bases, with 20 bases between. The CDR3 extends over 16 amino acids. CDR3 bases: TGCGCCAGCAGCTTGGAAGTGGCAGGGGCTGGTCGGGGCTACACCTTC. Its translation is CASSLEVAGAGRGYTF.

This clonotype has at least ten counts. The V call is TRBV27, the J call TRBJ1-1; weak D call: TRBD1 (6 bases). CDR3 length: 16 residues. CDR1 MNHEY and CDR2 SMNVEV come from the germline V gene (reference sequence). V lost 0 bases and J lost 1, with 12 bases in between. The DNA of the CDR3 is TGTGCCAGCAGTTTATCCGGCAGGGGCCAGAACACTGAAGCTTTCTTT. Translation: CASSLSGRGQNTEAFF.

This clonotype was observed at least ten times. The chain uses TRBV6-1 and TRBJ1-2; D ambiguous. Germline V gives CDR1 MNHNS, CDR2 SASEGT. This CDR3 comprises 13 residues. Trimming stripped 5 bases from V and 6 bases from J, with 13 bases between. The CDR3 DNA reads as TGTGCCAGCAGTATCGGTCCTAGCAATGGCTACACCTTC. Amino acid sequence: CASSIGPSNGYTF.

This clonotype was found many times. The chain joins TRBV5-1 to TRBJ1-1, with a possible D match to TRBD1 (6 bases). The CDR3 length is 14 residues. Germline loops: CDR1 SGHRS, CDR2 YFSETQ. Trimming took off 3 bases at V and 7 bases at J, with 16 bases between the two ends. In DNA, the CDR3 is TGCGCCAGCAGCTGGGGGCAGGAAGTTGGTGAAGCTTTCTTT. Translation: CASSWGQEVGEAFF.

Points on this clonotype: One end of the junction varies from germline; a read error may be responsible. The chain joins TRBV18 to TRBJ1-1; 7 bases match TRBD1. Germline V lookup: CDR1 KGHSH, CDR2 LQKENI. This CDR3 is built from 16 residues. The CDR3 sequence: CASSRGTERRNTEAFF. The CDR3 nucleotides are TGTGCCAGCTCACGAGGGACAGAGAGGAGGAACACAGAAGCTTTCTTT.

V gene TRBV9 combines with J gene TRBJ2-1; D might be TRBD2 (6 bases). V gave up 2 bases and J gave up 3 bases, with 15 bases separating them. CDR1 SGDLS and CDR2 YYNGEE come from the germline V gene. The CDR3 contains 16 residues. CDR3 amino acids: CASSVKGTSNYNEQFF. CDR3 nucleotides: TGTGCCAGCAGCGTTAAAGGGACTTCGAACTACAATGAGCAGTTCTTC.

This clonotype has at least ten counts. The chain couples TRBV20-1 to TRBJ2-1; 7 nucleotides align to TRBD2. With V trimmed by 0 bases and J by 4 bases, 6 bases remained unmatched. Germline-derived CDR1 and CDR2 are DFQATT and SNEGSKA (reference sequence). The length of the CDR3 is 15 residues. Here the CDR3 DNA reads TGCAGTGCTAGAGATCGAAGCGGGATTTACAATGAGCAGTTCTTC. It specifies CSARDRSGIYNEQFF.

The chain carries TRBV19 and TRBJ2-1; D uncertain. Trimming left V 4 bases short and J 5 bases short, with 12 bases between. The germline CDR1 and CDR2 sequences are LNHDA and SQIVND (reference sequence). This CDR3 contains 14 residues. In nucleotides, the CDR3 is TGTGCCAGTAGTAATTTGCCCGAAAACAATGAGCAGTTCTTC. This codes for CASSNLPENNEQFF.

Only a few counts were recorded for this clonotype. This rearrangement joins TRBV5-5 to TRBJ1-2; D ambiguous. The V end lost 0 bases, the J end lost 8 bases, and 8 bases lay between the germline ends. The germline gives CDR1 SGHKS, CDR2 YYEKEE (reference sequence). This CDR3 is 12 amino acids long. CDR3 nucleotides: TGTGCCAGCAGCTTGGCGGTGGACGGCTACACCTTC. Protein sequence: CASSLAVDGYTF.

The table lists this clonotype with many counts. V is TRBV7-6 and J is TRBJ2-1; D may be TRBD2 (6 bases). Germline V gene lookup returns CDR1 SGHVS and CDR2 FNYEAQ. The CDR3 totals 15 residues. V lost 6 bases and J lost 0, with 12 bases in between. CDR3 sequence: CASSFGGSSYNEQFF. In DNA form, the CDR3 reads TGTGCCAGCAGTTTTGGAGGGAGCTCCTACAATGAGCAGTTCTTC. Full variable domain (rest looked up from reference TRBV7-6 and TRBJ2-1): GAGVSQSPRYKVTKRGQDVALRCDPISGHVSLYWYRQALGQGPEFLTYFNYEAQQDKSGLPNDRFSAERPEGSISTLTIQRTEQRDSAMYRCASSFGGSSYNEQFFGPGTRLTVL.

V gene TRBV15 combines with J gene TRBJ1-1; D possibly corresponds to TRBD1 (5 bases). The CDR3 runs to 13 residues. V shed 3 bases and J shed 5 bases, with 10 bases lying between them. Germline V gene data show CDR1 as LNHNV and CDR2 as YYDKDF (reference sequence). The CDR3 DNA sequence: TGTGCCACCAGCAGGACAGATAAGACTGAAGCTTTCTTT. Translation gives CATSRTDKTEAFF. The complete variable domain, with remaining parts taken from reference TRBV15 and TRBJ1-1, reads DAMVIQNPRYQVTQFGKPVTLSCSQTLNHNVMYWYQQKSSQAPKLLFHYYDKDFNNEADTPDNFQSRRPNTSFCFLDIRSPGLGDTAMYLCATSRTDKTEAFFGQGTRLTVV.

This clonotype was detected ten times or more. This chain connects TRBV28 to TRBJ2-7; D is perhaps TRBD1 (6 bases). Trimming left V 7 bases short and J 3 bases short, with 16 bases between. This CDR3 is 14 amino acids long. The germline CDR1 and CDR2 sequences are MDHEN and SYDVKM. The CDR3 loop reads CASTARQAFYEQYF. In DNA, the CDR3 is TGTGCCAGCACCGCCCGACAGGCCTTCTACGAGCAGTACTTC.

This clonotype occurred many times. CDR3 sequence: CASSLERGRAYGYTF. The CDR3 DNA reads as TGTGCCAGCAGTTTAGAGAGGGGAAGGGCCTATGGCTACACCTTC. The V gene is TRBV12-3 or TRBV12-4, the J gene TRBJ1-2; maybe TRBD1 (5 bases). Trimming pared 1 base from V and 4 bases from J, leaving 13 bases between. CDR3 length equals 15 residues.

This clonotype was counted only a few times. The chain combines TRBV7-8 with TRBJ2-3, with 12 bases lining up with TRBD2. J lost 6 bases, V lost 0 bases, and 7 bases had no gene match. Germline V gene sequence: CDR1 SGHVS, CDR2 FQNEAQ. The CDR3 has 17 residues. The CDR3 nucleotides read TGTGCCAGCAGCTTAGCCCTAGCGGGAGGGCCTTGGGATACGCAGTATTTT. Translating gives CASSLALAGGPWDTQYF.

This clonotype was detected a few times. V is TRBV6-6 and J is TRBJ1-1, with D maybe TRBD1 (5 bases). V lost 4 bases and J lost 5, with 11 bases in between. Germline CDR1 reads MNHNY; CDR2 reads SVGAGI (reference sequence). The CDR3 is 13 amino acids. CDR3 bases: TGTGCCAGCAGTTGGGGGGGACGGACTGAAGCTTTCTTT. Amino acid sequence: CASSWGGRTEAFF.

V and J are TRBV6-5 and TRBJ1-1; D not certain. V dropped 0 bases and J dropped 4 bases, with 21 bases sitting between them. Germline assignment: CDR1 MNHEY and CDR2 SVGAGI. CDR3 size: 18 residues. This CDR3 reads CASSYSINAGKWGTEAFF. In nucleotides, the CDR3 is TGTGCCAGCAGTTACTCGATTAACGCGGGAAAGTGGGGCACTGAAGCTTTCTTT.

As concerns this clonotype: A much more abundant neighbour one base away suggests this may be a read error. The DNA is left out, because the CDR3 cannot be placed on it with certainty; the CDR3 is given as TCRdb lists it. The V gene is TRBV30, the J gene TRBJ2-1; the table's TRBD2 call for D was not verified on the DNA. The CDR3 totals 15 residues, both ends included. Per germline, CDR1 GTSNPN and CDR2 SVGIG (reference sequence). CDR3 loop: CAWAAGTSGRNEQSF.

This clonotype showed up many times. The chain carries TRBV6-1 and TRBJ1-1, with D possibly TRBD1 on 5 matching bases. CDR3 length: 13 residues. CDR1 and CDR2 from the germline V gene are MNHNS and SASEGT. V dropped 7 bases and J dropped 10 bases, with 19 bases sitting between them. In DNA form, the CDR3 reads TGTGCCAGCATGGAGACCCACAGCGGGGGAGCTTTCTTT. It encodes CASMETHSGGAFF.